The 11 T cell receptor beta chains below were found in one sample sequenced in a study of T cells in Graves' hyperthyroidism and ophthalmopathy. Template material for amplifying TCR beta CDR3 regions consisted of RNA transcripts. The study used the HTBI primer set for a first-round RT-PCR of the TCR CDR3. Each CDR3 protein gets one entry after TCRdb re-called the multiplex PCR reads with MiXCR. The sample has about 570,000 distinct CDR3 sequences; 46% are singletons. The sequenced material came from peripheral blood or thyroid tissue (not recorded which). The receptors shown here come from an adult woman with Graves' disease, either hyperthyroidism or ophthalmopathy (not recorded which).

This clonotype has ten or more counts. J is TRBJ2-2 and V is TRBV9; the D gene is possibly TRBD2 (5 bases). The V end was cut by 1 base, the J end by 4 bases, with 11 bases between. The germline CDR1 and CDR2 sequences are SGDLS and YYNGEE. This CDR3 is 15 amino acids long. CDR3 loop: CASSVNPAVTGELFF. Written as DNA, the CDR3 is TGTGCCAGCAGCGTAAACCCAGCGGTCACCGGGGAGCTGTTTTTT.

This clonotype was seen a handful of times. This chain links TRBV7-9 with TRBJ2-5, with D perhaps TRBD1 or TRBD2 (5 bases each). CDR3 size: 14 residues. Germline V gene data show CDR1 as SEHNR and CDR2 as FQNEAQ (reference sequence). V gave up 8 bases and J gave up 2 bases, with 15 bases separating them. As DNA, the CDR3 is TGTGCCAGCGGGACGGTTGGAGCACAAGAGACCCAGTACTTC. This translates into CASGTVGAQETQYF. The variable domain in full, completed from reference TRBV7-9 and TRBJ2-5, reads DTGVSQNPRHKITKRGQNVTFRCDPISEHNRLYWYRQTLGQGPEFLTYFQNEAQLEKSRLLSDRFSAERPKGSFSTLEIQRTEQGDSAMYLCASGTVGAQETQYFGPGTRLLVL.

The chain combines TRBV15 with TRBJ1-5; D is undetermined. The CDR3 loop spans 17 amino acids. Looked up from germline, CDR1 is LNHNV and CDR2 is YYDKDF (reference sequence). Trimming left V 0 bases short and J 2 bases short, with 14 bases between. CDR3 DNA sequence: TGTGCCACCAGCAGAGAGCGCACGGGGATTGGCAATCAGCCCCAGCATTTT. It translates to CATSRERTGIGNQPQHF.

The CDR3 DNA reads TGTGCCAGCAGCTTAGGAACGGGGACAGGGGATTCACCCCTCCACTTT. Translated, it gives CASSLGTGTGDSPLHF. The chain carries TRBV7-8 and TRBJ1-6; 10 positions match TRBD1. The CDR3 is 16 amino acids. Germline V lookup: CDR1 SGHVS, CDR2 FQNEAQ. The V gene end was trimmed by 1 base and the J gene end by 8 bases; junction bases not matched to a gene: 5.

This chain connects TRBV15 to TRBJ2-2, with 8 positions matching TRBD2. The CDR3 covers 16 residues. The junction had 11 bases not matched to a gene; V was cut back by 3 bases and J by 8 bases. Germline V gene data show CDR1 as LNHNV and CDR2 as YYDKDF (reference sequence). The CDR3 DNA reads as TGTGCCACCAGCAGCCCACTAGCGGCCCGGAGGGGGGAGCTGTTTTTT. Translated: CATSSPLAARRGELFF.

This clonotype was seen a handful of times. The chain links TRBV28 to TRBJ1-6, with a possible D match to TRBD1 (6 bases). CDR1 MDHEN and CDR2 SYDVKM come from the germline V gene. The ends were cut back, 8 bases at V and 9 bases at J, with 17 bases in the middle. The CDR3 extends over 14 amino acids. CDR3: CASERPQGRSPLHF. The CDR3 bases are TGTGCCAGCGAGCGTCCACAGGGCCGTTCACCCCTCCACTTT.

This clonotype was picked up a small number of times. The J gene is TRBJ1-1, the V gene TRBV29-1; 7 positions match TRBD1. J was trimmed by 0 bases and V by 6 bases; bases with no gene match: 7. The CDR3 has 14 amino acids. Germline assignment: CDR1 SQVTM and CDR2 ANQGSEA. In nucleotides, the CDR3 is TGCAGCGTGGCCTGGACAGGACTGAACACTGAAGCTTTCTTT. The encoded protein is CSVAWTGLNTEAFF.

With regard to this clonotype: A much larger clone is a single base away; this may be a read error. The chain combines TRBV5-1 with TRBJ2-7; D gene ambiguous. This CDR3 contains 14 residues. The germline V gene has CDR1 SGHRS and CDR2 YFSETQ. Trimming took off 0 bases at V and 6 bases at J, with 13 bases between the two ends. The CDR3 DNA sequence: TGCGCCAGCAGCTTGGGGGTTGGGTTCTGCGAGCAGTACTTC. Amino acids: CASSLGVGFCEQYF.

The V gene is TRBV10-3, the J gene TRBJ1-1, with a possible D match to TRBD1 (6 bases). Germline V lookup: CDR1 ENHRY, CDR2 SYGVKD. The CDR3 totals 14 residues. The V end was cut by 2 bases, the J end by 10 bases, with 17 bases between. The CDR3 bases are TGTGCCATCAGTGAGGAGGGCAGGGGCGCCGGAGCTTTCTTT. Translation: CAISEEGRGAGAFF.

This chain joins TRBV7-6 and TRBJ2-7; 8 nucleotides line up with TRBD1. The CDR3 length is 16 residues. With 0 bases clipped from V and 4 bases from J, the junction kept 8 bases outside the gene matches. Germline V gene lookup returns CDR1 SGHVS and CDR2 FNYEAQ. The CDR3: CASSLAVTGDRYEQYF. CDR3 DNA: TGTGCCAGCAGCTTAGCGGTAACAGGGGACAGGTACGAGCAGTACTTC.

The sample holds many counts of this clonotype. This chain uses TRBV4-1 with TRBJ2-7; TRBD2 agrees at 8 bases. The CDR3 covers 16 residues. From germline, CDR1 is MGHRA and CDR2 YSYEKL. The V gene end was trimmed by 4 bases and the J gene end by 3 bases; junction bases not matched to a gene: 11. CDR3 amino acids: CASSPSGAGGYYEQYF. The DNA for the CDR3 is TGCGCCAGCAGCCCCAGTGGCGCGGGAGGCTACTACGAGCAGTACTTC.